This T cell receptor beta chain was sequenced during a study of T cells in Graves' hyperthyroidism and ophthalmopathy. An approximately 9.4 ml volume of fresh peripheral blood provided the PBMCs. Amplified TCR beta CDR3 regions came from RNA transcripts. An initial round of RT-PCR targeting the TCR CDR3 relied on the HTBI primer set. MiXCR, applied by TCRdb to the multiplex PCR reads, yields one record per CDR3 protein. The profile shows approximately 640,000 distinct CDR3 sequences, under 20% of them singletons. This clonotype was counted at least ten times. CDR1 and CDR2 from the germline V gene are DFQATT and SNEGSKA (reference sequence). V was clipped by 4 bases and J by 2 bases, with 13 bases between them. The CDR3 runs 14 residues.

The chain has TRBV20-1 and TRBJ2-3; D may be TRBD2 (6 bases). Sequenced sample: blood. The sequence came from a woman younger than 45 with Graves' hyperthyroidism. The CDR3 nucleotides are TGCAGTGCTATCGGGGGTCTATTCACAGATACGCAGTATTTT. This gives the protein CSAIGGLFTDTQYF.